These 25 T cell receptor beta chains share one sample of origin, sequenced in a study of blood T cell repertoires in COVID-19. Produced via immunoSEQ multiplex PCR; TCRdb's table is partial and in-frame only. The sample contains 150,000 to 200,000 clones, 90% of which appear only once. Sequenced material: peripheral blood. The receptors shown here come from a man aged 45-65 years with acute or convalescent COVID-19.

The V and J genes are TRBV3-1 (or the pseudogene TRBV3-2) and TRBJ2-1, with 7 bases fitting TRBD2. V lost 4 bases, J lost 4 bases, and 7 bases stayed unmatched. Germline CDR1 and CDR2: LGHDT and YNNKEL (reference sequence). The CDR3 runs 15 residues. CDR3 sequence: CASSPQRESYNEQFF. In DNA form, the CDR3 reads TGTGCCAGCAGCCCCCAGCGGGAAAGTTACAATGAGCAGTTCTTC.

The rearrangement uses TRBV28 and TRBJ1-1, with D perhaps TRBD1 (5 bases). This CDR3 spans 15 amino acids. Trimming stripped 6 bases from V and 3 bases from J, with 17 bases between. The germline V gene has CDR1 MDHEN and CDR2 SYDVKM. The CDR3 DNA follows: TGTGCCAGCAGCCGCCGTGGCCTAGGGGACACTGAAGCTTTCTTT. Encoded protein: CASSRRGLGDTEAFF.

This chain links TRBV7-3 with TRBJ2-1; TRBD2 matches 12 bases. Germline V CDR1 and CDR2: SGHTA, FQGTGA. After removal of 6 bases from V and 7 bases from J, the junction contained 10 bases not matched to a gene. This CDR3 region has 16 residues. For the CDR3, the DNA is TGTGCCAGCAGACTAACAGCGACTAGCGGGAGAAATGAGCAGTTCTTC. Its translation: CASRLTATSGRNEQFF.

The chain employs TRBV5-1 and TRBJ2-7; 9 bases agree with TRBD2. Germline CDR1 reads SGHRS; CDR2 reads YFSETQ. The CDR3 runs to 15 residues. V lost 0 bases, J lost 2 bases, and 3 bases stayed unmatched. CDR3 bases: TGCGCCAGCAGCTTGGCGGCTAGCGGGGCCTACGAGCAGTACTTC. Its protein product is CASSLAASGAYEQYF.

This chain links TRBV28 with TRBJ1-5; possible D gene TRBD1, 6 bases. With 6 bases removed from V and 4 bases from J, the gap between germline ends came to 13 bases. This CDR3 has 14 amino acids. Germline loops: CDR1 MDHEN, CDR2 SYDVKM. CDR3 loop: CASRFTGLNQPQHF. In DNA form, the CDR3 reads TGTGCCAGCAGGTTTACAGGGTTGAATCAGCCCCAGCATTTT.

This chain links TRBV12-3 or TRBV12-4 with TRBJ2-3, with TRBD2 matching 11 bases. This CDR3 spans 13 amino acids. V shed 4 bases and J 6 bases; nucleotides not matched to a gene: 0. CDR3 protein: CASSSSGGDTQYF. Here the CDR3 DNA reads TGTGCCAGCAGTTCTAGCGGGGGGGATACGCAGTATTTT.

The V gene is TRBV5-4, the J gene TRBJ2-3, with 10 bases lining up with TRBD2. V was clipped by 2 bases and J by 0 bases; unmatched bases: 3. Per germline, CDR1 SGHNT and CDR2 YYREEE (reference sequence). The CDR3 is 16 residues long. CDR3: CASSFKTSGSTDTQYF. The CDR3 coding sequence is TGTGCCAGCAGCTTCAAGACTAGCGGGAGCACAGATACGCAGTATTTT.

V gene TRBV6-2 or TRBV6-3 combines with J gene TRBJ2-1; D ambiguous. V was pared by 2 bases and J by 6 bases, with 14 bases between. CDR1 is MNHEY, CDR2 SVGEGT, per germline. The CDR3 covers 15 residues. DNA for the CDR3: TGTGCCAGCAGTTACCCCGGGTTTGGTACCAATGAGCAGTTCTTC. It is translated as CASSYPGFGTNEQFF.

The chain has TRBV7-9 and TRBJ1-3; a weak D match, TRBD1 (6 bases). CDR1 SEHNR and CDR2 FQNEAQ come from the germline V gene (reference sequence). Trimming removed 5 bases at V and 8 bases at J, with 16 bases between. CDR3 size: 14 residues. CDR3 sequence (DNA): TGTGCCAGCAGCATCCAACCAGGGGCCTACACCATATATTTT. It codes for CASSIQPGAYTIYF.

The rearrangement links TRBV4-2 to TRBJ1-5; 7 nucleotides line up with TRBD1. J was trimmed by 3 bases and V by 4 bases; bases with no gene match: 6. The CDR3 has 15 amino acids. The V gene's germline CDR1 is LGHNA and CDR2 YNFKEQ. In DNA, the CDR3 is TGTGCCAGCAGCCCCGGGGACAGAAACAATCAGCCCCAGCATTTT. Protein sequence: CASSPGDRNNQPQHF.

V gene TRBV6-2 or TRBV6-3 combines with J gene TRBJ1-1; D unclear. The CDR3 has 14 amino acids. CDR1 is MNHEY and CDR2 is SVGEGT in the germline V gene. The V and J ends lost 2 bases and 3 bases respectively, with 10 bases between them. The DNA for the CDR3 is TGTGCCAGCAGTTACGAGGGCTATCACACTGAAGCTTTCTTT. Its protein is CASSYEGYHTEAFF.

About this clone: The junction departs from germline at one end; a sequencing error may be responsible. The chain is built from TRBV7-7 and TRBJ2-3, with 8 bases aligning to TRBD1. The CDR3 is 15 amino acids. The germline V gene has CDR1 SSHAT and CDR2 FNYEAQ (reference sequence). The CDR3 bases are TGTGCTAGCAGCCCCGGACAGGGTAGCACAGATACGCAGTATTTT. This codes for CASSPGQGSTDTQYF.

The gene calls are TRBV6-2 or TRBV6-3 and TRBJ1-1; 8 bases are shared with TRBD1. This CDR3 has 14 residues. Germline V gene data show CDR1 as MNHEY and CDR2 as SVGEGT. The junction had 3 bases not matched to a gene; V was cut back by 6 bases and J by 0 bases. The CDR3 DNA follows: TGTGCCAGCAGCTCGGGACAGGTGAACACTGAAGCTTTCTTT. This encodes CASSSGQVNTEAFF.

The chain uses TRBV5-1 and TRBJ2-1; D unclear. The germline V and J ends were trimmed by 0 bases and 5 bases, with 6 bases remaining between them. The CDR3 totals 13 residues. The germline gives CDR1 SGHRS, CDR2 YFSETQ. CDR3 bases: TGCGCCAGCAGCTTGGGGGCCAACAATGAGCAGTTCTTC. Residues: CASSLGANNEQFF.

J is TRBJ1-3 and V is TRBV7-9; the D is unclear. CDR3 length: 15 residues. Germline CDR1 is SEHNR and CDR2 is FQNEAQ (reference sequence). Trimming stripped 0 bases from V and 0 bases from J, with 6 bases between. The CDR3 region has the DNA TGTGCCAGCAGCTTAGCGTCCAACTCTGGAAACACCATATATTTT. This translates into CASSLASNSGNTIYF.

The chain joins TRBV27 to TRBJ2-1, with 11 bases that match TRBD2. After removal of 9 bases from V and 6 bases from J, the junction contained 19 bases not matched to a gene. This CDR3 has 18 amino acids. Per the germline V gene, CDR1 is MNHEY and CDR2 is SMNVEV (reference sequence). The CDR3 region has the DNA TGTGCCAGATGGAACTTAGCGGGAGGGCCTAGGTGTACCAATGAGCAGTTCTTC. Amino acids: CARWNLAGGPRCTNEQFF.

The CDR3 DNA is TGTGCCAGCAGCTTTCGGGACACCGGCGGCTACACCTTC. Its translation: CASSFRDTGGYTF. The chain carries TRBV7-8 and TRBJ1-2, with a tentative D call TRBD1 (6 bases). CDR1 and CDR2 (germline): SGHVS, FQNEAQ. V lost 3 bases and J lost 8, with 13 bases in between. The CDR3 has 13 residues.

This clone was seen just once. The gene calls are TRBV7-9 and TRBJ1-4, with 7 bases fitting TRBD1. Trimming at V came to 5 bases and at J to 6 bases, leaving 6 bases not matched to a gene. The CDR3 runs 14 residues. In germline, CDR1 is SEHNR, CDR2 FQNEAQ (reference sequence). The chain's CDR3 is CASSARQGYEKLFF. CDR3 bases: TGTGCCAGCAGCGCACGACAGGGTTATGAAAAACTGTTTTTT.

The chain joins TRBV3-1 (or the pseudogene TRBV3-2) to TRBJ2-1; 9 bases fit TRBD1. The length of the CDR3 is 15 residues. The germline V gene has CDR1 LGHDT and CDR2 YNNKEL (reference sequence). V lost 4 bases to trimming and J lost 4 bases; unmatched junction nucleotides: 5. The DNA for the CDR3 is TGTGCCAGCAGCCGGGGACAGGGTGGGTACAATGAGCAGTTCTTC. It translates to CASSRGQGGYNEQFF.

V usage is TRBV6-2 or TRBV6-3 and J usage is TRBJ2-3; D call uncertain. In germline, CDR1 is MNHEY, CDR2 SVGEGT. V lost 0 bases and J 4 bases, leaving 8 bases between the germline ends. CDR3 length equals 14 residues. The CDR3 spells CASSYSISADTQYF. CDR3 sequence (DNA): TGTGCCAGCAGTTACTCCATCAGCGCAGATACGCAGTATTTT.

This rearrangement joins TRBV7-2 to TRBJ1-6; D is uncertain. CDR1 is SGHTA, CDR2 FQGNSA, per germline. CDR3 length: 14 amino acids. V was clipped by 1 base and J by 10 bases, with 11 bases between them. The CDR3 DNA is TGTGCCAGCAGCTTAGGTGGTTTAGCCTCACCCCTCCACTTT. Protein: CASSLGGLASPLHF. Complete variable domain (other parts from reference TRBV7-2 and TRBJ1-6): GAGVSQSPSNKVTEKGKDVELRCDPISGHTALYWYRQSLGQGLEFLIYFQGNSAPDKSGLPSDRFSAERTGGSVSTLTIQRTQQEDSAVYLCASSLGGLASPLHFGNGTRLTVT.

The V call is TRBV6-6, the J call TRBJ2-3; 7 bases fit TRBD1. The CDR3 loop spans 14 amino acids. Germline V gene sequence: CDR1 MNHNY, CDR2 SVGAGI (reference sequence). Germline trimming cut 6 bases from V and 2 bases from J; bases unmatched to any gene: 5. CDR3 in amino acids: CASSWGTDTDTQYF. CDR3 nucleotides: TGTGCCAGCAGCTGGGGGACAGACACAGATACGCAGTATTTT.

The chain uses TRBV7-8 and TRBJ1-2; 7 bases are a match to TRBD1. V shed 1 base, J shed 5 bases, and the junction held 10 bases outside the gene matches. This CDR3 has 16 residues. CDR1 is SGHVS, CDR2 FQNEAQ, per germline. CDR3 DNA: TGTGCCAGCAGCTTAGTTGGTCCAGGGGGGTATTATGGCTACACCTTC. It translates to CASSLVGPGGYYGYTF.

The chain joins TRBV9 to TRBJ2-6; 12 positions match TRBD1. There are 17 residues in the CDR3. V lost 4 bases to trimming and J lost 2 bases; unmatched junction nucleotides: 4. Germline V gene data show CDR1 as SGDLS and CDR2 as YYNGEE. CDR3 sequence: CASSPGTGGTGANVLTF. The CDR3 DNA is TGTGCCAGCAGCCCCGGGACAGGGGGCACTGGGGCCAACGTCCTGACTTTC.

This clone was seen just once. V is TRBV18 and J is TRBJ2-5; a possible D gene is TRBD1 (6 bases). Per the germline V gene, CDR1 is KGHSH and CDR2 is LQKENI. CDR3 length equals 14 residues. The V end lost 2 bases, the J end lost 0 bases, and 7 bases lay between the germline ends. The CDR3 region is CASSPGQYQETQYF. CDR3 nucleotide sequence: TGTGCCAGCTCACCAGGACAGTACCAAGAGACCCAGTACTTC.